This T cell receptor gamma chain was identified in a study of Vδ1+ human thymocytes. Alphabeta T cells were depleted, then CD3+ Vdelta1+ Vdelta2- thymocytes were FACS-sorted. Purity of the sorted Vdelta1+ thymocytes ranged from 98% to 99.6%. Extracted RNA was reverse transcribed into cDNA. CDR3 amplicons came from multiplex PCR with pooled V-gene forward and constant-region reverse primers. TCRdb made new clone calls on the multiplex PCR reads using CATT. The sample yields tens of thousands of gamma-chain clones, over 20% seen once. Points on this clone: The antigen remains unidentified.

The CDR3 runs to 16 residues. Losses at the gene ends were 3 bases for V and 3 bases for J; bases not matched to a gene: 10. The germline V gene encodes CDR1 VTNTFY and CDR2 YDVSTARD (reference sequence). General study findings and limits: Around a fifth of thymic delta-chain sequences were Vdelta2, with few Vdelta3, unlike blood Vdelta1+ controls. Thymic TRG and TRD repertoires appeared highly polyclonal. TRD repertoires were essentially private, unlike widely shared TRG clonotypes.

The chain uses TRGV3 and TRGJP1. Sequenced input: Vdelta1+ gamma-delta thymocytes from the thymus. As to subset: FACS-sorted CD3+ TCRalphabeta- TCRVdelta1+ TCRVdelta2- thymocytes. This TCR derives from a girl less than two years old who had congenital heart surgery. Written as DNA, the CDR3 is TGTGCCACCTGGGACGGACCGAGGGCCACTGGTTGGTTCAAGATATTT. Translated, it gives CATWDGPRATGWFKIF.